These T cell receptor beta chains were read from a single sample in a study of cytomegalovirus exposure and HLA in healthy donors. Assay used: immunoSEQ multiplex PCR; TCRdb lists only in-frame clones, some missing. Of roughly 58,000 clones listed, around nine tenths are singletons. The sequencing sample was made of PBMCs. Source of these receptors: a man aged 18 to 30 in good health and CMV-seronegative. Each CDR3 is given with its conserved first and last residue. D genes are given only for firm matches. Size tells how often a clone was seen (once, few, many) or the class of an expanded clone, and some rows leave it out.

-	-	TRBV6-1	TRBJ2-7	CASSVSSYEQYF	TGTGCCAGCAGCGTTAGCTCCTACGAGCAGTACTTC
TRBD2	-	TRBV27	TRBJ2-7	CASRALRGGRVYEQYF	TGTGCCAGCAGAGCCTTACGGGGCGGGAGGGTTTACGAGCAGTACTTC
TRBD2	-	TRBV2	TRBJ2-5	CASSPVRLAGVETQYF	TGTGCCAGCAGCCCTGTGAGACTAGCGGGAGTGGAGACCCAGTACTTC
-	-	TRBV5-8	TRBJ2-7	CAGGVRDYEQYF	TGTGCCGGCGGTGTCCGAGACTACGAGCAGTACTTC
-	once	TRBV28	TRBJ1-5	CASSSWTENQPQHF	TGTGCCAGCAGTTCATGGACAGAGAATCAGCCCCAGCATTTT
-	-	TRBV11-2	TRBJ2-1	CASGDSYNEQFF	TGTGCCAGCGGAGACAGCTACAATGAGCAGTTCTTC
-	once	TRBV28	TRBJ2-7	CASSPVDRDSYEQYF	TGTGCCAGCAGTCCCGTTGACAGAGACTCCTACGAGCAGTACTTC
TRBD2	-	TRBV28	TRBJ2-1	CAGGTTGGPNNEQFF	TGTGCCGGAGGAACGACGGGAGGGCCTAATAATGAGCAGTTCTTC
TRBD1	once	TRBV27	TRBJ2-4	CASSSAGTGGNIQYF	TGTGCCAGCAGTTCGGCCGGGACAGGGGGCAACATTCAGTACTTC
-	-	TRBV20-1	TRBJ2-7	CSALFYEQYF	TGCAGTGCTCTCTTCTACGAGCAGTACTTC
TRBD2	-	TRBV2	TRBJ2-1	CASSWGLAGAPFF	TGTGCCAGCAGCTGGGGACTAGCGGGTGCCCCGTTCTTC
TRBD1	-	TRBV6-1	TRBJ1-2	CAGGTASVNYGYTF	TGTGCAGGGGGGACAGCCTCTGTTAACTATGGCTACACCTTC
-	-	TRBV2	TRBJ2-2	CASSGQLNTGELFF	TGTGCCAGCAGTGGACAGTTGAACACCGGGGAGCTGTTTTTT
TRBD2	-	TRBV15	TRBJ2-1	CATSRAQGSGLAGPASYNEQFF	TGTGCCACCAGCAGAGCGCAGGGGTCCGGCCTAGCGGGGCCTGCCTCCTACAATGAGCAGTTCTTC
-	-	TRBV7-9	TRBJ1-5	CASSPTVSNQPQHF	TGTGCCAGCAGCCCGACAGTTAGCAATCAGCCCCAGCATTTT
-	-	TRBV6-6	TRBJ1-1	CASSYGREATEAFF	TGTGCCAGCAGTTACGGGAGGGAGGCCACTGAAGCTTTCTTT
-	-	TRBV6-5	TRBJ1-2	CASSPGSYGYTF	TGTGCCAGCAGCCCTGGCAGCTATGGCTACACCTTC
-	once	TRBV6-6	TRBJ1-1	CASSYVGLGTEAFF	TGTGCCAGCAGTTACGTGGGGCTCGGAACTGAAGCTTTCTTT